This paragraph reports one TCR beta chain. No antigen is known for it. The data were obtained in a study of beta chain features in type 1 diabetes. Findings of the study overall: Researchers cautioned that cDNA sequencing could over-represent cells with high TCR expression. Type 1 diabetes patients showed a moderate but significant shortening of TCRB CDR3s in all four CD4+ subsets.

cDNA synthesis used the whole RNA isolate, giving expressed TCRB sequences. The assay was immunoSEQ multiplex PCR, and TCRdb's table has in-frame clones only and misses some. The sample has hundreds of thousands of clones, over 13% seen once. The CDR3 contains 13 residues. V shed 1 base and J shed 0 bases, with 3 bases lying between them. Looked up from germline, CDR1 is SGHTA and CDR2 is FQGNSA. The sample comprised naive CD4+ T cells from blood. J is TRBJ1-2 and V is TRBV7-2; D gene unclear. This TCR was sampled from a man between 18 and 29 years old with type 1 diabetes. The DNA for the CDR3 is TGTGCCAGCAGCTTAGACACTAACTATGGCTACACCTTC. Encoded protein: CASSLDTNYGYTF.